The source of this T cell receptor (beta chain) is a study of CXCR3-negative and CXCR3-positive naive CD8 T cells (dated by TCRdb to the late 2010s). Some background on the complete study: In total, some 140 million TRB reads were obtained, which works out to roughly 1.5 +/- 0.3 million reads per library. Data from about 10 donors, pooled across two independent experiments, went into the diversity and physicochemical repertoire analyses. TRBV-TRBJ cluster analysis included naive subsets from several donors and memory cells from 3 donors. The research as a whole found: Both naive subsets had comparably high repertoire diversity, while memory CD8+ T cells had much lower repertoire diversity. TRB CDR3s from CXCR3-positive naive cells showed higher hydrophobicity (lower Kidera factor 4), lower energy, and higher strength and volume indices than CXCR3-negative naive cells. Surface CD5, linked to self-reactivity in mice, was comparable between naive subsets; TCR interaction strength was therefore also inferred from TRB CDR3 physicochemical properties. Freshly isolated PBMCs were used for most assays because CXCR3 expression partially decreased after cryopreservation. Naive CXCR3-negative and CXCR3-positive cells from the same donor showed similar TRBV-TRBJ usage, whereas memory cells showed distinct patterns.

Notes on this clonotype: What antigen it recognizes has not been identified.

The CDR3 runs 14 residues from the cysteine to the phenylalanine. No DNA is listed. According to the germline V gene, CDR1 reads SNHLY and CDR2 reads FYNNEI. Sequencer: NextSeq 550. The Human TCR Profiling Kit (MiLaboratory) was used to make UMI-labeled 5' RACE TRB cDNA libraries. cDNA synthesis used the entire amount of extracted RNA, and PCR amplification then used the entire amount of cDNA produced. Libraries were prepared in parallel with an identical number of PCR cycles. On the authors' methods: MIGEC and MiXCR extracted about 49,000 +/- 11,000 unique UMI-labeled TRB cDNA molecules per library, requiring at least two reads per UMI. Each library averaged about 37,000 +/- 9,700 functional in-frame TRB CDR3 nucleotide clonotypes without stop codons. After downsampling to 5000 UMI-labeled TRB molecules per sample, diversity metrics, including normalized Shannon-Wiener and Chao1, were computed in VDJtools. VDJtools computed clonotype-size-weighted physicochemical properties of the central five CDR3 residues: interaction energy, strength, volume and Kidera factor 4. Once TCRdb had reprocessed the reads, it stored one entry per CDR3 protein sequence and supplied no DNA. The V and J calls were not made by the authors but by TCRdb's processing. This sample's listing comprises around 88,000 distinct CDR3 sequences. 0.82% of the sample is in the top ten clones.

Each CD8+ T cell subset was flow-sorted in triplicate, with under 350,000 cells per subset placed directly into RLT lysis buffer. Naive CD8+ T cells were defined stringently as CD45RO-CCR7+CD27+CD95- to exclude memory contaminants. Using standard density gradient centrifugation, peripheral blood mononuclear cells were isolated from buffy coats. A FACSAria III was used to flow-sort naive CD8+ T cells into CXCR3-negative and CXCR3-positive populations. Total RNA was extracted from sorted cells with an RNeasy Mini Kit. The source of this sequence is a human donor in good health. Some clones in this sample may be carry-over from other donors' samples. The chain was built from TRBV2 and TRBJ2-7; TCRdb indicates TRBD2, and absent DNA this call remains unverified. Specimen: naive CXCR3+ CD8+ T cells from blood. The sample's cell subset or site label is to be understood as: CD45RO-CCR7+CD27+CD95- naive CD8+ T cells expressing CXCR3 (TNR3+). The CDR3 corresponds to CAIQTSGPSYEQYF. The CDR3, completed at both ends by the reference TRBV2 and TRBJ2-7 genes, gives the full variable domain EPEVTQTPSHQVTQMGQEVILRCVPISNHLYFYWYRQILGQKVEFLVSFYNNEISEKSEIFDDQFSVERPDGSNFTLKIRSTKLEDSAMYFCAIQTSGPSYEQYFGPGTRLTVT.